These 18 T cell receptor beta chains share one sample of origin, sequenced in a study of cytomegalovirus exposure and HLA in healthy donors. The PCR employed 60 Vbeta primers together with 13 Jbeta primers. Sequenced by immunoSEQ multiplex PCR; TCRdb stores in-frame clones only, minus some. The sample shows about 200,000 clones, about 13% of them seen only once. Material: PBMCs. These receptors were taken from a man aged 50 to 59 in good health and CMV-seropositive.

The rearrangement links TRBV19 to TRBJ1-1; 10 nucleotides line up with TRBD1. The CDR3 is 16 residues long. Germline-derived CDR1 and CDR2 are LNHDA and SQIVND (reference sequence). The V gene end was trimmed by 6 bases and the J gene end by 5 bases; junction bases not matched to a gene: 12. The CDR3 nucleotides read TGTGCCAGTAGGTCCGGGACAGGGGCCCCGGGGACTGAAGCTTTCTTT. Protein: CASRSGTGAPGTEAFF.

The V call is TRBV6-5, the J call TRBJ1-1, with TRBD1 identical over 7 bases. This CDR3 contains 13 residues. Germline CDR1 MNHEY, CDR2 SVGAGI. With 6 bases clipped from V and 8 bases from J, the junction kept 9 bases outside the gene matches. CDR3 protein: CASSYSDREEAFF. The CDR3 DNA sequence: TGTGCCAGCAGCTATTCTGACAGGGAGGAAGCTTTCTTT.

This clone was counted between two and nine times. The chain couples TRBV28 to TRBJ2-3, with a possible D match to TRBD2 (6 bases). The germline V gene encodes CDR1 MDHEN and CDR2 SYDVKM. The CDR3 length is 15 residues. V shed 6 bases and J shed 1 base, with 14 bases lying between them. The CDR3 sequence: CASSLVGGGTDTQYF. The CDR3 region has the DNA TGTGCCAGCAGCCTGGTAGGCGGGGGCACAGATACGCAGTATTTT.

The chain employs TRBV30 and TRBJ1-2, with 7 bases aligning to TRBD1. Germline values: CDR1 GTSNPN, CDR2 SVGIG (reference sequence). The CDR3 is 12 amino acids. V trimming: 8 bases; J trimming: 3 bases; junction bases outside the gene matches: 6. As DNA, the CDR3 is TGTGCCGGGAAGGGACAGCACTATGGCTACACCTTC. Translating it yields CAGKGQHYGYTF.

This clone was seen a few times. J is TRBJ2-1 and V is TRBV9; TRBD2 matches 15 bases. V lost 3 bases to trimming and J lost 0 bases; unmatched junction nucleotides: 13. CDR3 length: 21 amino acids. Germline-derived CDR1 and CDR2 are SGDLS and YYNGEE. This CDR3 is CASSALPRTSGGASSYNEQFF. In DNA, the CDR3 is TGTGCCAGCAGCGCCCTTCCAAGGACTAGCGGGGGGGCTAGCTCCTACAATGAGCAGTTCTTC.

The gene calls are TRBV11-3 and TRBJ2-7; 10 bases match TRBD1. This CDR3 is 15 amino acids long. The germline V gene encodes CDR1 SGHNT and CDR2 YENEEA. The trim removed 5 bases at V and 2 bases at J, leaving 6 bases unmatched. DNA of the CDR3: TGTGCCAGCAGCATCGGGACAGGGGAGGCCTACGAGCAGTACTTC. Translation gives CASSIGTGEAYEQYF. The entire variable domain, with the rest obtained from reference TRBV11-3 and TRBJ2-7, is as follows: EAGVVQSPRYKIIEKKQPVAFWCNPISGHNTLYWYLQNLGQGPELLIRYENEEAVDDSQLPKDRFSAERLKGVDSTLKIQPAELGDSAVYLCASSIGTGEAYEQYFGPGTRLTVT.

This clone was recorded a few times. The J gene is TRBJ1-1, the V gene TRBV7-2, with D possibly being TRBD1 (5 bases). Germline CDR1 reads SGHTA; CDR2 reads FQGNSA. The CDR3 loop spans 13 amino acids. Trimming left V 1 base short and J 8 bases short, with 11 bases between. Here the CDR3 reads CASSLVGGEEAFF. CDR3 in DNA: TGTGCCAGCAGCTTAGTGGGAGGGGAGGAAGCTTTCTTT.

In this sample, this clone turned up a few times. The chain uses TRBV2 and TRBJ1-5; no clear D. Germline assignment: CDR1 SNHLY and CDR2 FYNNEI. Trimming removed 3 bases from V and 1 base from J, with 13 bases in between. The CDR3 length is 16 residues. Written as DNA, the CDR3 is TGTGCCAGCAGTGAGGGTGGGCGCAGGAGCAATCAGCCCCAGCATTTT. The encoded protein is CASSEGGRRSNQPQHF.

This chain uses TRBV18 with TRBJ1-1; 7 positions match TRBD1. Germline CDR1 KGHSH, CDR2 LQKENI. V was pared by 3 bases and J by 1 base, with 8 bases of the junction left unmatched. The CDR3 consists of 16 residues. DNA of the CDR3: TGTGCCAGCTCACCGAGGGCAGGGGGAGGGAACACTGAAGCTTTCTTT. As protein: CASSPRAGGGNTEAFF.

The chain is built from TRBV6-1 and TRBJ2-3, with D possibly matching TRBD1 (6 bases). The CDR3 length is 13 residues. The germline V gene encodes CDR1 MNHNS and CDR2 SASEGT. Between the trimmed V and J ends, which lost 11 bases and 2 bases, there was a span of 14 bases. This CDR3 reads CASRGSSTDTQYF. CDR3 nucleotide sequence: TGTGCCTCCAGGGGATCCTCCACAGATACGCAGTATTTT.

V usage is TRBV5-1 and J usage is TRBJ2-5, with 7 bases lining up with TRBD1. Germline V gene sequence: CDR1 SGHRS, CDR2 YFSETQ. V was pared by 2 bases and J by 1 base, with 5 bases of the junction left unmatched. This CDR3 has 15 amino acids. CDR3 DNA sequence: TGCGCCAGCAGCTTATATGACAGGGTCCAAGAGACCCAGTACTTC. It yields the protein CASSLYDRVQETQYF.

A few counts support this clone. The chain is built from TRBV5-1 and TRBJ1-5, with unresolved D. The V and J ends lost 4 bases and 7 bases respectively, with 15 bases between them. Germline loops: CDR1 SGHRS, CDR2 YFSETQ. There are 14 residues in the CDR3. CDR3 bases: TGCGCCAGCAGCCCTGGCGGGAGTGAACAGCCCCAGCATTTT. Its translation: CASSPGGSEQPQHF.

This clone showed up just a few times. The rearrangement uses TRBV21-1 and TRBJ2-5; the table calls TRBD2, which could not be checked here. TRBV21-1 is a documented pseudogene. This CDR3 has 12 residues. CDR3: CASGGAQETQYF. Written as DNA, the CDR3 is TGTGCCAGCGGAGGTGCCCAAGAGACCCAGTACTTC.

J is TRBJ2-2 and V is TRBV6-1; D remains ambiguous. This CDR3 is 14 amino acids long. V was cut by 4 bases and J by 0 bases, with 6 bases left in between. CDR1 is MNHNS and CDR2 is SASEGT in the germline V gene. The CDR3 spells CASSAKTNTGELFF. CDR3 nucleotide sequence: TGTGCCAGCAGTGCTAAAACGAACACCGGGGAGCTGTTTTTT.

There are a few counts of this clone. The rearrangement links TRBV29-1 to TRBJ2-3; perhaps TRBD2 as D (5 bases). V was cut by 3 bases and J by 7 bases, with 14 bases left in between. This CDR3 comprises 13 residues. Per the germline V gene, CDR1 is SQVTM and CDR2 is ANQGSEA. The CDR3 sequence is CSVDPMREHTQYF. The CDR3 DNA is TGCAGCGTTGACCCTATGAGGGAACATACGCAGTATTTT.

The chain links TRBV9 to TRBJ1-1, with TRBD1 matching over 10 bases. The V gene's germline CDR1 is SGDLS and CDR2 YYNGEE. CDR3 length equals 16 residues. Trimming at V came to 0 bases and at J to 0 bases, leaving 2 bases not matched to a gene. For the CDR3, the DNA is TGTGCCAGCAGCGTAGGACAGGGGGCAATGAACACTGAAGCTTTCTTT. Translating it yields CASSVGQGAMNTEAFF.

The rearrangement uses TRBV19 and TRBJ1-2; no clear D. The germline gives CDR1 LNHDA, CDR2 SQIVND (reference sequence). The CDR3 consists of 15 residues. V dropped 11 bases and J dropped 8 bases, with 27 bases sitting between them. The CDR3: CASKVQSAPSLGYTF. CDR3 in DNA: TGTGCCTCCAAGGTGCAGAGCGCCCCATCACTAGGCTACACCTTC.

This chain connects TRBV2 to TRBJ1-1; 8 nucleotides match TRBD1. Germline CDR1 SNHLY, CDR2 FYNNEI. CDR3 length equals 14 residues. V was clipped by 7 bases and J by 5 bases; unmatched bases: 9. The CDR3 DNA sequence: TGTGCCAGCAATCCCGACAGGGGAGGAACTGAAGCTTTCTTT. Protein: CASNPDRGGTEAFF. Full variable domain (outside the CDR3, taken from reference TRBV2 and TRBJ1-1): EPEVTQTPSHQVTQMGQEVILRCVPISNHLYFYWYRQILGQKVEFLVSFYNNEISEKSEIFDDQFSVERPDGSNFTLKIRSTKLEDSAMYFCASNPDRGGTEAFFGQGTRLTVV.